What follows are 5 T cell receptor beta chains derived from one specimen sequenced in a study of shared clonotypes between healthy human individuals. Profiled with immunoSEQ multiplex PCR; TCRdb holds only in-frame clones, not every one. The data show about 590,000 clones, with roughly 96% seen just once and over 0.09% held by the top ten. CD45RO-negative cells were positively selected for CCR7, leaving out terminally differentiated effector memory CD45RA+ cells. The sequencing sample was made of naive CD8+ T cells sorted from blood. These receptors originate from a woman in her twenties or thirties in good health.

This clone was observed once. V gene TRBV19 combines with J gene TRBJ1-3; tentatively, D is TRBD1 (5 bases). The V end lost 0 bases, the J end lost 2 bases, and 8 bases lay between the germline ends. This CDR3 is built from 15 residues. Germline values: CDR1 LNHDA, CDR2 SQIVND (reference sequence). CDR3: CASSIDRTTGNTIYF. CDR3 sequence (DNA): TGTGCCAGTAGTATAGACCGGACAACTGGAAACACCATATATTTT.

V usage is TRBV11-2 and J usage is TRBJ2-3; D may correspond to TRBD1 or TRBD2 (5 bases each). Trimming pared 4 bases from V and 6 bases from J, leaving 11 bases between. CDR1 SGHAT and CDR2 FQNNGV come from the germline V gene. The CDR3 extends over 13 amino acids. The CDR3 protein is CASSWIGEDTQYF. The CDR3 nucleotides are TGTGCCAGCAGCTGGATAGGGGAGGATACGCAGTATTTT.

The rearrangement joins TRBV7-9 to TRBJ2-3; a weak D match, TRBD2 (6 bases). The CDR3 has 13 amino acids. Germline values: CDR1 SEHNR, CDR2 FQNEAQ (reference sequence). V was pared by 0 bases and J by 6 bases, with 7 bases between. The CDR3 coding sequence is TGTGCCAGCAGCTTAGCGGAGGGGGATACGCAGTATTTT. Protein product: CASSLAEGDTQYF.

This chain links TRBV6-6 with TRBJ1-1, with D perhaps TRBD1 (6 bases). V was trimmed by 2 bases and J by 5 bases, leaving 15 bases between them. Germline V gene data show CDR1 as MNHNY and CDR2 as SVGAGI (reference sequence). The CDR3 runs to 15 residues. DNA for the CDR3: TGTGCCAGCAGTTACCCCACAGGGAGAGGGACTGAAGCTTTCTTT. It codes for CASSYPTGRGTEAFF.

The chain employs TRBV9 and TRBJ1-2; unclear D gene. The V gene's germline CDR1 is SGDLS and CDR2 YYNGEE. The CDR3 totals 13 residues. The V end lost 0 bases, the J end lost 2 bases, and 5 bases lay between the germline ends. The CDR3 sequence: CASSVGRNYGYTF. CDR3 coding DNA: TGTGCCAGCAGCGTAGGACGGAACTATGGCTACACCTTC.